These 7 T cell receptor beta chains were sequenced from one sample in a study of blood T cells in healthy people across ages. Combining a sample-barcoded 5' primer with a J-beta primer mix, a second PCR ran for 7 to 11 cycles. TCRdb itself ran the 5' RACE reads through MiXCR, one entry per CDR3 protein. This sample carries about a million distinct CDR3 sequences, about 51% of them seen once, and the ten largest clones take about 21%. Material for sequencing was blood. The origin of the receptors is a woman aged 60-75 years in good health.

The chain carries TRBV11-2 and TRBJ1-4; 7 nucleotides line up with TRBD1. CDR3 size: 15 residues. Germline V gene data show CDR1 as SGHAT and CDR2 as FQNNGV. V lost 5 bases to trimming and J lost 7 bases; unmatched junction nucleotides: 10. The CDR3 DNA reads as TGTGCCAGCAGCCCAAGACAGGGAAGTACTGAAAAACTGTTTTTT. This translates into CASSPRQGSTEKLFF.

The chain has TRBV6-1 and TRBJ2-5, with 12 nucleotides matching TRBD2. After removal of 7 bases from V and 2 bases from J, the junction contained 8 bases not matched to a gene. This CDR3 contains 16 residues. Looked up from germline, CDR1 is MNHNS and CDR2 is SASEGT. For the CDR3, the DNA is TGTGCCAGCATCGGGGCTAGCGGGAGGGTGCAAGAGACCCAGTACTTC. Amino acid sequence: CASIGASGRVQETQYF.

This chain links TRBV11-2 with TRBJ2-1; TRBD2 might be the D (7 bases). The V and J ends lost 5 bases and 6 bases respectively, with 23 bases between them. This CDR3 has 17 amino acids. Germline CDR1 is SGHAT and CDR2 is FQNNGV. Here the CDR3 reads CASSPIGGGRKGNEQFF. In nucleotides, the CDR3 is TGTGCCAGCAGCCCAATTGGGGGCGGGAGAAAGGGCAATGAGCAGTTCTTC.

This clonotype showed up just a few times. One junction end disagrees with the germline gene, perhaps due to a read error. The rearrangement joins TRBV7-2 to TRBJ2-3; possibly TRBD1 or TRBD2 for D (6 bases each). Germline V lookup: CDR1 SGHTA, CDR2 FQGNSA. CDR3 length: 15 residues. CDR3 coding DNA: TGTGCCAGCAGTAGGTCGGGGGCTAGCATAGATACGCAGTATTTT. As protein: CASSRSGASIDTQYF.

The genes are TRBV7-2 and TRBJ1-4; D is unclear. The ends were cut back, 5 bases at V and 5 bases at J, with 12 bases in the middle. The CDR3 runs to 14 residues. Per germline, CDR1 SGHTA and CDR2 FQGNSA. The CDR3 region has the DNA TGTGCCAGCAGCCGACGGTCGAAAAATGAAAAACTGTTTTTT. Residues: CASSRRSKNEKLFF.

The rearrangement links TRBV12-3 or TRBV12-4 to TRBJ1-5; maybe TRBD1 (5 bases). Trimming took 3 bases from V and 5 from J, leaving 14 bases between them. The CDR3 totals 15 residues. In DNA, the CDR3 is TGTGCCAGCAGTTTCAATAACGACAGAGATCAGCCCCAGCATTTT. Encoded protein: CASSFNNDRDQPQHF.

Points on this clonotype: Sequence at one end of the junction differs from germline and may be a read error. For the CDR3, the DNA is TGCAGCGCTAACAGTTATTCCACCTACGAGCAGTACTTC. The encoded protein is CSANSYSTYEQYF. This sequence joins TRBV20-1 and TRBJ2-7; D gene uncertain. The CDR3 is 13 residues long. Germline V gene sequence: CDR1 DFQATT, CDR2 SNEGSKA (reference sequence).